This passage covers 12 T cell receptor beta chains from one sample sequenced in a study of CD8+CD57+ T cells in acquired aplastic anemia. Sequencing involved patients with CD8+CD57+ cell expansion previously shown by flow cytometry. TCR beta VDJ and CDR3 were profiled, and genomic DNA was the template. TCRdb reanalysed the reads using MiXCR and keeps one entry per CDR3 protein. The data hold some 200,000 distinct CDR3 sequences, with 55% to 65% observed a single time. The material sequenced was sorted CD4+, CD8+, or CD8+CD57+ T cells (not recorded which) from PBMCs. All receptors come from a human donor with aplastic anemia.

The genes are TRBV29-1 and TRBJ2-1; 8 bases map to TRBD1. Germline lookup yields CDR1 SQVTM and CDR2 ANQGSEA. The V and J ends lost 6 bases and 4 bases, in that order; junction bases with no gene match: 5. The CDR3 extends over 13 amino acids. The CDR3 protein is CSVRDRGYNEQFF. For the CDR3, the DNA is TGCAGCGTCCGAGACAGGGGATACAATGAGCAGTTCTTC.

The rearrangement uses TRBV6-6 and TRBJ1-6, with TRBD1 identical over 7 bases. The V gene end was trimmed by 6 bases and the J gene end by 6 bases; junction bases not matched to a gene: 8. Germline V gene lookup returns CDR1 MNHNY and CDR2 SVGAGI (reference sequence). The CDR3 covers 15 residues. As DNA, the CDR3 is TGTGCCAGCAGACCTGTGGGACAGAGTAATTCACCCCTCCACTTT. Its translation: CASRPVGQSNSPLHF.

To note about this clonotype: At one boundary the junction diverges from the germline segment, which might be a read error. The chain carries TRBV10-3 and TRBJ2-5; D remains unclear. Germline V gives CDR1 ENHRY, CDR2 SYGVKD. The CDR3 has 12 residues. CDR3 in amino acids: CASSGHQETQYF. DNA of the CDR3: TGTGCCAGCAGTGGACACCAAGAGACCCAGTACTTC.

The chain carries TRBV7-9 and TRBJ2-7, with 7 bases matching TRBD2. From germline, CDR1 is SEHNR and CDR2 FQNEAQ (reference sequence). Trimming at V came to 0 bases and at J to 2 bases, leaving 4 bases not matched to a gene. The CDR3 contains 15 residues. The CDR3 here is CASSLASAGAYEQYF. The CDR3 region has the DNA TGTGCCAGCAGCTTAGCTTCCGCGGGGGCCTACGAGCAGTACTTC.

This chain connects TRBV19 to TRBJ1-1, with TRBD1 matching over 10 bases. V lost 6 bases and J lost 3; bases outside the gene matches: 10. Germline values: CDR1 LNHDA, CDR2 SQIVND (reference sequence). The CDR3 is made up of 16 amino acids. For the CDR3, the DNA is TGTGCCAGTAGAACGACAGGGGGCAAGGGAGACACTGAAGCTTTCTTT. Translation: CASRTTGGKGDTEAFF.

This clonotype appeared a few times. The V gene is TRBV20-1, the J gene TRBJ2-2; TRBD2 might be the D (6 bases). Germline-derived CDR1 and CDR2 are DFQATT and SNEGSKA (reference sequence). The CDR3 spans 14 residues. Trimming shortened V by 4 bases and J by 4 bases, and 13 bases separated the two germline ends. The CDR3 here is CSATWTGGTGELFF. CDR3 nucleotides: TGCAGTGCTACATGGACCGGGGGCACCGGGGAGCTGTTTTTT.

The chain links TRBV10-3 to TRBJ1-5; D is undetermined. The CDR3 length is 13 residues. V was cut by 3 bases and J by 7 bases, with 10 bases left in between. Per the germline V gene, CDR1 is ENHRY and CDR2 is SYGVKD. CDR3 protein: CAISDGVLQPQHF. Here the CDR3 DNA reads TGTGCCATCAGTGACGGGGTGCTACAGCCCCAGCATTTT.

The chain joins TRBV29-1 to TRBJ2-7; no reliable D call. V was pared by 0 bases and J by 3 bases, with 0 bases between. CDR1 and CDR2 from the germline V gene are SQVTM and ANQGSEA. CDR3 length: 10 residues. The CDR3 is CSVEDYEQYF. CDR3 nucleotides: TGCAGCGTTGAAGACTACGAGCAGTACTTC.

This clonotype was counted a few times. For the CDR3, the DNA is TGCAGTGCCAGGGCGGGGTCCTATGGCTACACCTTC. Its protein product is CSARAGSYGYTF. The chain has TRBV20-1 and TRBJ1-2; possibly TRBD1 for D (5 bases). V shed 6 bases and J shed 4 bases, with 12 bases lying between them. CDR3 size: 12 residues. CDR1 DFQATT and CDR2 SNEGSKA come from the germline V gene (reference sequence).

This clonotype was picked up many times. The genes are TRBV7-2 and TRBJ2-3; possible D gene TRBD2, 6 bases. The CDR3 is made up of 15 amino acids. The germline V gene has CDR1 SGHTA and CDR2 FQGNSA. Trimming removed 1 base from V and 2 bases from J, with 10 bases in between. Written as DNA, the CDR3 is TGTGCCAGCAGCTTAGTTGGAGGGGACACAGATACGCAGTATTTT. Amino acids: CASSLVGGDTDTQYF.

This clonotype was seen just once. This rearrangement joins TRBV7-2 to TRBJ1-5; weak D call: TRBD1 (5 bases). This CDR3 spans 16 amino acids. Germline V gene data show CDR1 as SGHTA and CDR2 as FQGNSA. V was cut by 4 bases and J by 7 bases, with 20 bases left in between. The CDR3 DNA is TGTGCCAGCAGCTATTTCCCGACGGGACCTGAGCAGCCCCAGCATTTT. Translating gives CASSYFPTGPEQPQHF.

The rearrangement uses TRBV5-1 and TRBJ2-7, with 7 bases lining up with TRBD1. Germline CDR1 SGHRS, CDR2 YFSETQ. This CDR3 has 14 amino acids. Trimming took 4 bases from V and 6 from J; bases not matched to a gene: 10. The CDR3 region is CASSHQDRLGEQYF. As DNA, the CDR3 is TGCGCCAGCAGCCATCAGGACAGGCTGGGCGAGCAGTACTTC.